The entry below describes one TCR beta chain. This sample is drawn from a study of blood T cell repertoires in COVID-19. The wider study: Samples taken during acute and convalescent COVID-19 were collected in the United States, Italy and Spain. The cDNA or gDNA used as material had been derived from T cells, B-cell-depleted T cells, or PBMCs.

Original methodology: Researchers report that nucleated cell counts were estimated from reference gene primer amplification. Generated by immunoSEQ multiplex PCR, the TCRdb table keeps only in-frame clones and is missing some. V and J calls and clone size are those listed in that table; D and trimming were worked out from the DNA. The top ten hold 7.9% of the sample, which has fewer than 150,000 clones, about nine tenths seen once. The clonotype was recovered from a man aged 65-85 years who had recovered from COVID-19. The sample consisted of peripheral blood.

The CDR3 protein is CAWSVLGDTGELFF. The CDR3 region has the DNA TGTGCCTGGAGTGTACTTGGTGACACCGGGGAGCTGTTTTTT. This chain links TRBV30 with TRBJ2-2; D call uncertain. V dropped 0 bases and J dropped 3 bases, with 8 bases sitting between them. The CDR3 has 14 amino acids. Germline values: CDR1 GTSNPN, CDR2 SVGIG (reference sequence).